The 7 T cell receptor beta chains in this list originate from one sample, sequenced in a study of blood T cell repertoires in COVID-19. Generated by immunoSEQ multiplex PCR, the TCRdb table keeps only in-frame clones and is missing some. In the table there are over 110,000 clones, more than 75% of which are singletons. The material sequenced was PBMCs or T cells enriched from blood (not recorded which). Receptors originate from a man in his sixties who had recovered from COVID-19.

This chain links TRBV6-6 with TRBJ2-1, with TRBD1 identical over 8 bases. V was clipped by 8 bases and J by 6 bases; unmatched bases: 6. The CDR3 extends over 13 amino acids. Germline V CDR1 and CDR2: MNHNY, SVGAGI (reference sequence). The CDR3 nucleotides read TGTGCCAGCGGGACAGGAGGAAGCAATGAGCAGTTCTTC. This translates into CASGTGGSNEQFF.

This clone occurred once. J is TRBJ1-3 and V is TRBV5-4; D is uncertain. The germline gives CDR1 SGHNT, CDR2 YYREEE (reference sequence). V lost 0 bases, J lost 0 bases, and 7 bases lay in between. This CDR3 region has 15 residues. CDR3: CASSLGQVSGNTIYF. Here the CDR3 DNA reads TGTGCCAGCAGCTTGGGGCAGGTCTCTGGAAACACCATATATTTT.

This clone was recorded once. This chain links TRBV7-9 with TRBJ2-1; 10 positions match TRBD1. The CDR3 length is 18 residues. V dropped 5 bases and J dropped 5; count of bases not matched to a gene: 15. Germline-derived CDR1 and CDR2 are SEHNR and FQNEAQ (reference sequence). CDR3 protein: CASSPRPRTGGRDNEQFF. The CDR3 DNA reads as TGTGCCAGCAGCCCACGCCCGCGGACAGGGGGGAGGGACAATGAGCAGTTCTTC.

The chain carries TRBV10-2 and TRBJ2-7, with D possibly TRBD2 on 5 matching bases. V was clipped by 9 bases and J by 0 bases, with 9 bases between them. CDR1 and CDR2 (germline): WSHSY, SAAADI. CDR3 length: 12 amino acids. The CDR3 loop is CASSVSSYEQYF. In nucleotides, the CDR3 is TGCGCCAGTAGCGTCTCCTCCTACGAGCAGTACTTC.

V is TRBV5-4 and J is TRBJ2-7; perhaps TRBD2 as D (5 bases). The CDR3 spans 15 residues. CDR1 and CDR2 (germline): SGHNT, YYREEE (reference sequence). Trimming pared 4 bases from V and 0 bases from J, leaving 14 bases between. The CDR3: CASSTRAERSYEQYF. The CDR3 DNA reads TGTGCCAGCAGCACTCGAGCGGAACGCTCCTACGAGCAGTACTTC.

Of note for this clone: Relative to the germline gene, one junction end is altered; a read error may explain this. V and J are TRBV7-7 and TRBJ2-3, with D maybe TRBD2 (5 bases). CDR1 is SSHAT and CDR2 is FNYEAQ in the germline V gene (reference sequence). This CDR3 is 13 amino acids long. DNA of the CDR3: TGTGCTAGCAGCTTAACGGGAACAGATACGCAGTATTTT. Translated, it gives CASSLTGTDTQYF.

This clone appeared a single time. This rearrangement joins TRBV27 to TRBJ1-4; D is undetermined. This CDR3 has 15 amino acids. The germline CDR1 and CDR2 sequences are MNHEY and SMNVEV (reference sequence). V was clipped by 5 bases and J by 4 bases, with 14 bases between them. The CDR3 is CASSLSPSYNEKLFF. CDR3 in DNA: TGTGCCAGCAGTCTCTCCCCGAGCTATAATGAAAAACTGTTTTTT.